There are many counts of the clone carrying this TCR beta chain. Its antigen is undetermined. These data belong to a study of T cell repertoires in cytomegalovirus infection. Study background: Newly reported HLA-C-restricted and thoroughly characterized HLA-B-restricted CMV epitopes were employed. Carrying CMV and the relevant HLA type showed in public TCR beta signatures. Findings and limits, study-wide: Public TCR beta family frequency separated CMV-and-HLA carriers, including in an independent cohort. HLA-C-restricted CMV clonotypes gave the most frequent clonotype in two of eight donors.

TCRdb independently ran MiXCR on the reads; one entry per CDR3 protein. The repertoire holds 650,000 to 850,000 distinct CDR3 sequences, under 35% seen once, with about 12% in the top ten. Between the trimmed V and J ends, which lost 6 bases and 0 bases, there was a span of 9 bases. Germline CDR1 and CDR2: SGHAT and FQNNGV. The CDR3 consists of 14 residues. The chain employs TRBV11-2 and TRBJ2-1; D uncertain. The clonotype originates from a human donor in good health (CMV status not recorded). Some clones in this sample may be carry-over from other donors' samples. The material sequenced was cultured CD8+ T cells from PBMCs, taken from culture after CMV antigen stimulation. CDR3 residues: CASRSESSYNEQFF. The CDR3 DNA follows: TGTGCCAGCAGATCGGAGAGCTCCTACAATGAGCAGTTCTTC. The entire variable domain, with the rest obtained from reference TRBV11-2 and TRBJ2-1, is as follows: EAGVAQSPRYKIIEKRQSVAFWCNPISGHATLYWYQQILGQGPKLLIQFQNNGVVDDSQLPKDRFSAERLKGVDSTLKIQPAKLEDSAVYLCASRSESSYNEQFFGPGTRLTVL.